The 16 T cell receptor beta chains below come from one sample, sequenced in a study of siplizumab effects on memory and regulatory T cells. Generated by immunoSEQ multiplex PCR, the TCRdb table keeps only in-frame clones and is missing some. The sample lists approximately 100,000 clones; around 90% were seen once. The specimen sequenced was CD4+ T cells sorted from blood. These receptors were obtained from a human donor in good health. Some clones in this sample may be carry-over from other donors' samples.

This chain uses TRBV28 with TRBJ1-2; no reliable D call. The CDR3 runs 11 residues. Germline V gene data show CDR1 as MDHEN and CDR2 as SYDVKM. V dropped 1 base and J dropped 8 bases, with 5 bases sitting between them. The DNA of the CDR3 is TGTGCCAGCAGTTTATACGAGGGCTACACCTTC. Its translation: CASSLYEGYTF.

The chain joins TRBV9 to TRBJ1-1; 8 nucleotides align to TRBD1. Germline-derived CDR1 and CDR2 are SGDLS and YYNGEE. J was trimmed by 3 bases and V by 4 bases; bases with no gene match: 8. The CDR3 runs to 15 residues. The CDR3 loop reads CASSPRPGQDTEAFF. In DNA form, the CDR3 reads TGTGCCAGCAGCCCGCGACCGGGACAGGACACTGAAGCTTTCTTT.

The V and J genes are TRBV5-4 and TRBJ2-1; D is undetermined. The CDR3 spans 15 residues. V shed 2 bases and J shed 7 bases, with 16 bases lying between them. Per the germline V gene, CDR1 is SGHNT and CDR2 is YYREEE (reference sequence). The CDR3 protein is CASSLKLSTTNEQFF. For the CDR3, the DNA is TGTGCCAGCAGCTTAAAGCTGAGTACTACTAATGAGCAGTTCTTC.

The V gene is TRBV30, the J gene TRBJ1-2; D might be TRBD1 (5 bases). The ends were cut back, 4 bases at V and 3 bases at J, with 12 bases in the middle. The CDR3 runs 13 residues. Germline assignment: CDR1 GTSNPN and CDR2 SVGIG (reference sequence). CDR3 in amino acids: CAWTSQGDYGYTF. In DNA form, the CDR3 reads TGTGCCTGGACGAGTCAGGGTGACTATGGCTACACCTTC.

The gene calls are TRBV10-2 and TRBJ2-7, with 10 bases that match TRBD2. V was clipped by 0 bases and J by 3 bases; unmatched bases: 8. Germline V gives CDR1 WSHSY, CDR2 SAAADI. CDR3 length: 17 amino acids. DNA for the CDR3: TGCGCCAGCAGTGAGTCCCTGAGCGGGAGGGGACTCTACGAGCAGTACTTC. Its translation is CASSESLSGRGLYEQYF.

Written as DNA, the CDR3 is TGTGCCAGCAGCTTACCAGGGGGATGGGATACGCAGTATTTT. This codes for CASSLPGGWDTQYF. The V call is TRBV7-2, the J call TRBJ2-3, with TRBD1 matching over 7 bases. This CDR3 is built from 14 residues. V shed 2 bases, J shed 6 bases, and the junction held 5 bases outside the gene matches. From germline, CDR1 is SGHTA and CDR2 FQGNSA. Based on the CDR3 plus reference TRBV7-2 and TRBJ2-3, the full variable domain is GAGVSQSPSNKVTEKGKDVELRCDPISGHTALYWYRQSLGQGLEFLIYFQGNSAPDKSGLPSDRFSAERTGGSVSTLTIQRTQQEDSAVYLCASSLPGGWDTQYFGPGTRLTVL.

The V gene is TRBV18, the J gene TRBJ2-7; weak D call: TRBD1 (6 bases). The CDR3 is 16 residues long. Germline-derived CDR1 and CDR2 are KGHSH and LQKENI. V was shortened by 2 bases and J by 2 bases, with 16 bases between the two germline ends. CDR3: CASSPFSGQTPYEQYF. In nucleotides, the CDR3 is TGTGCCAGCTCACCATTTTCAGGACAGACCCCCTACGAGCAGTACTTC.

This clone was seen at least ten times. The V and J genes are TRBV19 and TRBJ1-5; 10 nucleotides match TRBD1. Germline V gene lookup returns CDR1 LNHDA and CDR2 SQIVND (reference sequence). The CDR3 sequence is 15 residues long. The junction had 5 bases not matched to a gene; V was cut back by 4 bases and J by 5 bases. CDR3 DNA: TGTGCCAGTAGTACCTCAGACAGGGGGCATCAGCCCCAGCATTTT. It codes for CASSTSDRGHQPQHF.

The CDR3 here is CAWSHQGTLHF. The CDR3 nucleotides are TGTGCCTGGAGTCACCAGGGTACCCTCCACTTT. The chain has TRBV30 and TRBJ1-6; weak D call: TRBD1 (5 bases). The CDR3 sequence is 11 residues long. Germline CDR1 and CDR2: GTSNPN and SVGIG (reference sequence). Trimming shortened V by 2 bases and J by 14 bases, and 10 bases separated the two germline ends. The variable domain in full, with the rest retrieved from reference TRBV30 and TRBJ1-6, is SQTIHQWPATLVQPVGSPLSLECTVEGTSNPNLYWYRQAAGRGLQLLFYSVGIGQISSEVPQNLSASRPQDRQFILSSKKLLLSDSGFYLCAWSHQGTLHFGNGTRLTVT.

The genes are TRBV5-1 and TRBJ2-1; tentative D call: TRBD2 (5 bases). Trimming pared 0 bases from V and 5 bases from J, leaving 15 bases between. Germline loops: CDR1 SGHRS, CDR2 YFSETQ. This CDR3 is 16 amino acids long. The DNA for the CDR3 is TGCGCCAGCAGCTTGGCCAAGCGGCCGACCAACAATGAGCAGTTCTTC. It encodes CASSLAKRPTNNEQFF.

This clone has a count of ten or more. The rearrangement links TRBV7-8 to TRBJ1-4, with D unclear. The CDR3 extends over 15 amino acids. V was clipped by 5 bases and J by 3 bases, with 13 bases between them. CDR1 is SGHVS, CDR2 FQNEAQ, per germline. The CDR3 DNA sequence: TGTGCCAGCAGCCGCCAAAGGTCACCTAATGAAAAACTGTTTTTT. This encodes CASSRQRSPNEKLFF.

This clone came up a few times. The chain has TRBV29-1 and TRBJ2-7; 8 bases agree with TRBD1. The germline CDR1 and CDR2 sequences are SQVTM and ANQGSEA. The CDR3 runs to 15 residues. Losses at the gene ends were 4 bases for V and 0 bases for J; bases not matched to a gene: 8. CDR3 amino acids: CSVGPGGLLSYEQYF. Here the CDR3 DNA reads TGCAGCGTTGGGCCAGGGGGCTTGCTCTCCTACGAGCAGTACTTC.

A remark on this clone: The same CDR3 is also encoded by other DNA sequences in this sample. The chain employs TRBV29-1 and TRBJ2-5; D not certain. V lost 4 bases, J lost 2 bases, and 5 bases lay in between. The CDR3 sequence is 11 residues long. Germline V gene data show CDR1 as SQVTM and CDR2 as ANQGSEA. The DNA for the CDR3 is TGCAGCGTTGCAGTTCAAGAGACCCAGTACTTC. Translated, it gives CSVAVQETQYF. The whole variable domain, remainder taken from reference TRBV29-1 and TRBJ2-5, is SAVISQKPSRDICQRGTSLTIQCQVDSQVTMMFWYRQQPGQSLTLIATANQGSEATYESGFVIDKFPISRPNLTFSTLTVSNMSPEDSSIYLCSVAVQETQYFGPGTRLLVL.

A single count supports this clone. The rearrangement joins TRBV7-9 to TRBJ1-1; possible D gene TRBD1, 6 bases. From germline, CDR1 is SEHNR and CDR2 FQNEAQ (reference sequence). V was clipped by 5 bases and J by 0 bases, with 13 bases between them. The CDR3 totals 15 residues. The DNA of the CDR3 is TGTGCCAGCAGCCTCTACAGGGAGGTGAACACTGAAGCTTTCTTT. The encoded protein is CASSLYREVNTEAFF.

V and J are TRBV6-5 and TRBJ2-6; D gene ambiguous. Germline V gene lookup returns CDR1 MNHEY and CDR2 SVGAGI. The V and J ends lost 6 bases and 0 bases respectively, with 6 bases between them. This CDR3 region has 14 residues. This CDR3 is CASSAPSGANVLTF. The CDR3 DNA sequence: TGTGCCAGCAGCGCACCCTCTGGGGCCAACGTCCTGACTTTC.

This clone was seen only once. This chain links TRBV6-5 with TRBJ1-2, with D perhaps matching TRBD1 (6 bases). Germline values: CDR1 MNHEY, CDR2 SVGAGI. CDR3 length: 14 amino acids. The V and J ends lost 2 bases and 6 bases respectively, with 13 bases between them. CDR3 nucleotide sequence: TGTGCCAGCAGTTACATTGGGGGCGCGAATGGCTACACCTTC. This codes for CASSYIGGANGYTF.